The 13 T cell receptor beta chains presented below share a single source sample, sequenced in a study of T cells in localized non-small cell lung cancer. Libraries were prepared by immunoSEQ multiplex PCR; TCRdb keeps only in-frame clonotypes and omits some of them. Here the sample spans nearly 40,000 clones, around nine tenths being singletons. Sequences were derived from peripheral blood, sampled before any cancer treatment. These receptors came from a man aged 18 to 55 with stage I lung adenocarcinoma.

The CDR3 loop is CASSLHRDTEAFF. In DNA, the CDR3 is TGCGCCAGCAGCCTACACAGGGACACTGAAGCTTTCTTT. J is TRBJ1-1 and V is TRBV4-1; D might be TRBD1 (6 bases). Germline CDR1 reads MGHRA; CDR2 reads YSYEKL. V was shortened by 4 bases and J by 3 bases, with 9 bases between the two germline ends. The CDR3 totals 13 residues.

The chain uses TRBV6-5 and TRBJ1-2; D remains ambiguous. The CDR3 length is 14 residues. Trimming took 2 bases from V and 6 from J, leaving 13 bases between them. Germline loops: CDR1 MNHEY, CDR2 SVGAGI. The CDR3 reads CASSYTRGGHGYTF. In DNA, the CDR3 is TGTGCCAGCAGTTACACGCGGGGAGGGCATGGCTACACCTTC.

The CDR3 sequence: CASSQGQGGTEAFF. Written as DNA, the CDR3 is TGTGCCAGCAGCCAAGGTCAGGGCGGCACTGAAGCTTTCTTT. This chain joins TRBV14 and TRBJ1-1; weak D call: TRBD1 (5 bases). Germline CDR1 reads SGHDN; CDR2 reads FVKESK. The CDR3 covers 14 residues. V lost 1 base and J 4 bases, leaving 10 bases between the germline ends.

V and J are TRBV5-6 and TRBJ2-3, with TRBD1 matching over 9 bases. Unmatched junction bases numbered 2, after V lost 2 bases and J lost 4 bases. The CDR3 runs 14 residues. CDR1 is SGHDT, CDR2 YYEEEE, per germline. The chain's CDR3 is CASSFRTGADTQYF. For the CDR3, the DNA is TGTGCCAGCAGCTTTCGGACAGGGGCAGATACGCAGTATTTT. The whole variable domain, filled in from reference TRBV5-6 and TRBJ2-3, reads DAGVTQSPTHLIKTRGQQVTLRCSPKSGHDTVSWYQQALGQGPQFIFQYYEEEERQRGNFPDRFSGHQFPNYSSELNVNALLLGDSALYLCASSFRTGADTQYFGPGTRLTVL.

The V and J genes are TRBV6-1 and TRBJ1-1, with a possible D match to TRBD1 (5 bases). V was trimmed by 2 bases and J by 8 bases, leaving 15 bases between them. CDR1 is MNHNS, CDR2 SASEGT, per germline. The CDR3 has 14 residues. CDR3 nucleotide sequence: TGTGCCAGCAGTGAACAGGGTTGGGTATCGGAAGCTTTCTTT. Protein: CASSEQGWVSEAFF.

The chain links TRBV2 to TRBJ1-3; 9 nucleotides agree with TRBD1. The CDR3 sequence is 14 residues long. CDR1 SNHLY and CDR2 FYNNEI come from the germline V gene. The junction had 5 bases not matched to a gene; V was cut back by 5 bases and J by 6 bases. CDR3 nucleotides: TGTGCCAGCAGTACGGGACAGGGTGCAAACACCATATATTTT. It is translated as CASSTGQGANTIYF. The full variable domain, completed using reference TRBV2 and TRBJ1-3, is EPEVTQTPSHQVTQMGQEVILRCVPISNHLYFYWYRQILGQKVEFLVSFYNNEISEKSEIFDDQFSVERPDGSNFTLKIRSTKLEDSAMYFCASSTGQGANTIYFGEGSWLTVV.

This clone is categorized as medium-sized. This sequence joins TRBV30 and TRBJ1-1; D is possibly TRBD1 (6 bases). Germline loops: CDR1 GTSNPN, CDR2 SVGIG (reference sequence). The CDR3 has 13 amino acids. Trimming left V 3 bases short and J 3 bases short, with 11 bases between. The CDR3 here is CAWRRYRDTEAFF. In DNA, the CDR3 is TGTGCCTGGAGGCGGTACAGGGACACTGAAGCTTTCTTT.

The chain carries TRBV29-1 and TRBJ1-1, with D possibly matching TRBD1 (6 bases). Germline V gene data show CDR1 as SQVTM and CDR2 as ANQGSEA. The V and J ends lost 6 bases and 1 base respectively, with 12 bases between them. The CDR3 extends over 13 amino acids. The CDR3 is CSVSGQQNTEAFF. Written as DNA, the CDR3 is TGCAGCGTGAGTGGACAGCAGAACACTGAAGCTTTCTTT.

This clone came up a few times. This CDR3 reads CAWSVKDNTEAFF. Written as DNA, the CDR3 is TGTGCCTGGAGTGTAAAGGACAACACTGAAGCTTTCTTT. The chain is built from TRBV30 and TRBJ1-1; no clear D. Between the trimmed V and J ends, which lost 0 bases and 2 bases, there was a span of 7 bases. In germline, CDR1 is GTSNPN, CDR2 SVGIG (reference sequence). The CDR3 extends over 13 amino acids.

This chain joins TRBV6-5 and TRBJ1-5, with D perhaps TRBD1 (5 bases). The CDR3 is 14 residues long. Germline values: CDR1 MNHEY, CDR2 SVGAGI. Trimming stripped 6 bases from V and 4 bases from J, with 13 bases between. The CDR3: CASSRGRLNQPQHF. CDR3 sequence (DNA): TGTGCCAGCAGCCGGGGACGGCTGAATCAGCCCCAGCATTTT.

This clone occurred once. The gene calls are TRBV10-3 and TRBJ2-1, with D unresolved. The germline V and J ends were trimmed by 3 bases and 9 bases, with 6 bases remaining between them. Germline V gene sequence: CDR1 ENHRY, CDR2 SYGVKD. CDR3 length equals 11 residues. CDR3 in amino acids: CAISDGREQFF. CDR3 coding DNA: TGTGCCATCAGTGACGGTCGTGAGCAGTTCTTC.

This CDR3 is CASSPDPRATQYF. The CDR3 region has the DNA TGTGCCAGCTCACCAGACCCTCGGGCTACGCAGTATTTT. This chain joins TRBV18 and TRBJ2-3; no firm D call. V was clipped by 2 bases and J by 8 bases, with 11 bases between them. This CDR3 contains 13 residues. Germline loops: CDR1 KGHSH, CDR2 LQKENI.

The chain employs TRBV4-1 and TRBJ2-1; unclear D gene. CDR1 and CDR2 from the germline V gene are MGHRA and YSYEKL. The V end lost 2 bases, the J end lost 0 bases, and 8 bases lay between the germline ends. The CDR3 contains 15 residues. The CDR3 sequence: CASSQPQSSYNEQFF. The DNA for the CDR3 is TGCGCCAGCAGCCAACCTCAGAGCTCCTACAATGAGCAGTTCTTC.